This T cell receptor (beta chain) was retrieved from a study of T cell repertoires in cytomegalovirus infection (dated by TCRdb to about 2019). About the study as a whole: The HLA type of each donor mattered for the analysis, because public TCR beta signatures pointed to carriage of CMV infection along with the matching HLA type. Study-level results and caveats: In both this cohort and an independent approximately 400-donor cohort, the cumulative frequency of public TCR beta family members distinguished carriers of CMV infection plus the relevant HLA type. The ex vivo response was dominated by HLA-C-restricted CMV-specific TCR beta clonotypes, and the single most frequent clonotype in two of eight donors was supplied by these HLA-C-restricted clonotypes.

Comment on this clonotype: The specificity of this receptor is unknown. No quality values exist for individual bases; no much larger clone is one base distant.

TCRdb lists the instrument as Illumina HiSeq 1500. The public reads were reanalyzed by TCRdb: fastp trimming at Q25, MiXCR alignment, in-frame beta chains only. Every distinct CDR3 protein forms one entry, paired with its most common genes and DNA. The sample records 150,000 to 200,000 distinct CDR3 sequences, roughly 28% of which are singletons. Of the sample, 30% to 35% is held by the ten largest clones. The germline V gene (reference sequence) supplies CDR1 MNHEY and CDR2 SMNVEV. After removal of 6 bases from V and 0 bases from J, the junction retains 13 bases not matched to a gene. Its CDR3 holds 18 amino acids, cysteine through phenylalanine. The only DNA kept is the CDR3, 54 bases in frame from the first base.

Sequencing input: PBMCs. The sequence was obtained from a human donor in good health (CMV status not recorded). Some clones in this sample may be carry-over from other donors' samples. The sequence links TRBV27 to TRBJ1-1; the central 10 bases match TRBD1. The CDR3 here reads CASSDRTGGFVVNTEAFF. The base sequence is TGTGCCAGCAGCGATAGGACAGGGGGTTTCGTGGTGAACACTGAAGCTTTCTTT.